This is a list of T cell receptor beta chains from one sample in a study of blood T cell repertoires in COVID-19. Profiling relied on immunoSEQ multiplex PCR, and the TCRdb table lists in-frame clones only, not all of them. The repertoire holds approximately 200,000 clones, with around 94% as singletons. Sequenced: peripheral blood. These receptors all come from a man aged 25 to 45 with COVID-19, enrolled during active disease. The CDR3 runs from the conserved cysteine through the conserved F or W. A D gene is named only where the DNA matches it firmly. Rows may omit the clone size; those that give it use once, few, many or a size class.

V	D	size	J	DNA	CDR3
TRBV18	TRBD1	-	TRBJ2-7	TGTGCCAGCTCCCCCAATACCGGACAGGTCACAACCTACGAGCAGTACTTC	CASSPNTGQVTTYEQYF
TRBV4-1	-	-	TRBJ1-2	TGCGCCAGCAGCCCGTGGGACACTCCGGACTATGGCTACACCTTC	CASSPWDTPDYGYTF
TRBV27	TRBD1	-	TRBJ2-1	TGTGCCAGCCGGTTGACAGGGCAGGAGCAGTTCTTC	CASRLTGQEQFF
TRBV7-9	-	-	TRBJ2-5	TGTGCCAGCAGCGACTACTTAGCGAAGGAGACCCAGTACTTC	CASSDYLAKETQYF
TRBV7-6	TRBD1	-	TRBJ1-4	TGTGCCAGCAGCTTAGAACAGGGGGGTACTAATGAAAAACTGTTTTTT	CASSLEQGGTNEKLFF
TRBV3-1/TRBV3-2	-	-	TRBJ2-5	TGTGCCAGCAGCCAAGATGGGGGAGGTGAAGTGACCCAGTACTTC	CASSQDGGGEVTQYF
TRBV5-5	-	-	TRBJ2-2	TGTGCCAGCAGCTTGGACGGCGGCGGGGAGCTGTTTTTT	CASSLDGGGELFF
TRBV9	-	-	TRBJ1-1	TGTGCCAGCAGAGGACAGATGAACACTGAAGCTTTCTTT	CASRGQMNTEAFF
TRBV7-9	TRBD1	-	TRBJ2-1	TGTGCCAGCAGCTCCATAGGGACAGCCAACAATGAGCAGTTCTTC	CASSSIGTANNEQFF
TRBV6-5	-	-	TRBJ1-2	TGTGCCAGCAGTTACGATTCGGAGGGCCTTTGGTACGGCTACACCTTC	CASSYDSEGLWYGYTF
TRBV13	TRBD1	-	TRBJ1-5	TGTGCCAGCAGCTTAGGGTGGAAGGGACAGGGGAGTCAGCCCCAGCATTTT	CASSLGWKGQGSQPQHF
TRBV2	-	-	TRBJ1-1	TGTGCCAGCAGACCCTCGGCCGGAGGGACTGAAGCTTTCTTT	CASRPSAGGTEAFF
TRBV5-5	TRBD1	once	TRBJ1-4	TGTGCCAGCAGCGACAGGGGACAGGCAAATGAAAAACTGTTTTTT	CASSDRGQANEKLFF
TRBV18	TRBD1	-	TRBJ1-2	TGTGCCAGCTCAGTTTCCGTACAGGGGCAGAGCTATGGCTACACCTTC	CASSVSVQGQSYGYTF
TRBV19	TRBD1	-	TRBJ2-7	TGTGCCAGTAGTATAGCTGGCCAGGGGGTCGAGCAGTACTTC	CASSIAGQGVEQYF
TRBV3-1/TRBV3-2	TRBD2	-	TRBJ2-1	TGTGCCAGCAGCCAAGACGCTAGTGTAGCGGGAGGGAACAATGAGCAGTTCTTC	CASSQDASVAGGNNEQFF
TRBV29-1	TRBD1	-	TRBJ2-7	TGCAGCGTTGCCCCCCGACAGGGAAGCCACGAGCAGTACTTC	CSVAPRQGSHEQYF
TRBV20-1	-	-	TRBJ2-3	TGCAGTGCTAGTGTTTCGGATACGCAGTATTTT	CSASVSDTQYF
TRBV21-1	-	-	TRBJ1-2	TGTGCCAGCACCCGATCTTATCCGGGTCCCTTC	CASTRSYPGPF
TRBV6-5	-	-	TRBJ1-2	TGTGCCAGCAGAAGAATTGCATCGGGGGACTATGGCTACACCTTC	CASRRIASGDYGYTF
TRBV5-1	-	-	TRBJ1-6	TGCGCCAGCAGCTTGGCCTTTGATTCACCCCTCCACTTT	CASSLAFDSPLHF
TRBV5-1	TRBD1	-	TRBJ2-1	TGCGCCAGCAGCTTGACTTGGGACCGAGGGGGCAGTGAGCAGTTCTTC	CASSLTWDRGGSEQFF
TRBV18	-	-	TRBJ1-4	TGTGCCAGCTCACCAGGACTCGGGGATGAAAAACTGTTTTTT	CASSPGLGDEKLFF
TRBV6-6	-	-	TRBJ1-4	TGTGCCAGCACGGTGGCAACTAATGAAAAACTGTTTTTT	CASTVATNEKLFF
TRBV10-3	TRBD1	-	TRBJ1-5	TGTGCCATCAGCGGACAGGGGGGCAATCAGCCCCAGCATTTT	CAISGQGGNQPQHF
TRBV6-5	TRBD2	few	TRBJ2-7	TGTGCCAGCAGTTACGGGGTAGCGGGTGAGCAGTACTTC	CASSYGVAGEQYF
TRBV2	TRBD2	-	TRBJ2-3	TGTGCCAGCAGGGTAGCGGGGGGCTTCACAGATACGCAGTATTTT	CASRVAGGFTDTQYF
TRBV3-1/TRBV3-2	-	-	TRBJ1-1	TGTGCCAGCTCCCATCATTGGGGGGGCATGAACACTGAAGCTTTCTTT	CASSHHWGGMNTEAFF
TRBV3-1/TRBV3-2	TRBD2	-	TRBJ2-5	TGTGCCAGCAGCCAAGATAGCAGTAACGGGGGGGCCTTGGGAGAGACCCAGTACTTC	CASSQDSSNGGALGETQYF
TRBV24-1	TRBD1	-	TRBJ1-2	TGTGCCACCAGTGACCAGACAGGGGATGGCTACACCTTC	CATSDQTGDGYTF
TRBV3-1/TRBV3-2	TRBD2	-	TRBJ2-3	TGTGCCAGCAGCGCGGGGGGCCTCCCAGATACGCAGTATTTT	CASSAGGLPDTQYF
TRBV30	TRBD1	-	TRBJ1-1	TGTGCCTGGACCCGACAGGGCGGGACTGAAGCTTTCTTT	CAWTRQGGTEAFF
TRBV9	-	once	TRBJ1-3	TGTGCCAGCAGCGTAACCACAGCCTGGGGAAACACCATATATTTT	CASSVTTAWGNTIYF
TRBV7-2	TRBD2	-	TRBJ2-5	TGTGCCAGCAGCTCCCCGACTAGCCCGGAGACCCAGTACTTC	CASSSPTSPETQYF
TRBV2	-	-	TRBJ1-1	TGTGCCAGCTCAAACAGTAACACTGAAGCTTTCTTT	CASSNSNTEAFF
TRBV4-1	-	-	TRBJ1-1	TGCGCCAGCAGCCAAGGACATCTGAACACTGAAGCTTTCTTT	CASSQGHLNTEAFF
TRBV7-9	-	-	TRBJ2-5	TGTGCCAGCAGCTTGAGTGGAGAGACCCAGTACTTC	CASSLSGETQYF
TRBV18	TRBD1	-	TRBJ2-5	TGTGCCAGCTCACCCGGCGGTTCCGGGACAGGGGGCTCGGAGACCCAGTACTTC	CASSPGGSGTGGSETQYF
TRBV19	-	-	TRBJ1-1	TGTGCCAGTAGTATTCGAGAGAACACTGAAGCTTTCTTT	CASSIRENTEAFF
TRBV5-4	TRBD2	-	TRBJ2-2	TGTGCCAGCAGCGAGACTAGCGGGGGGACCGGGGAGCTGTTTTTT	CASSETSGGTGELFF
TRBV27	-	-	TRBJ2-2	TGTGCCAGCAGTTCCCCGGGACAGAACACCGGGGAGCTGTTTTTT	CASSSPGQNTGELFF
TRBV20-1	-	once	TRBJ2-5	TGCAGTGCTAGTTTGGACTTCGATCTGGAGACCCAGTACTTC	CSASLDFDLETQYF
TRBV2	TRBD1	-	TRBJ2-5	TGTGCCAGCAGTCTGACAGGGAAAAAAGAGACCCAGTACTTC	CASSLTGKKETQYF
TRBV11-2	-	-	TRBJ2-7	TGTGCCAGCAGCTTGCAGGACTACGAGCAGTACTTC	CASSLQDYEQYF
TRBV6-5	TRBD1	-	TRBJ1-6	TGTGCCAGCACCAGACAGGGAAATTCACCCCTCCACTTT	CASTRQGNSPLHF
TRBV6-6	TRBD1	-	TRBJ1-6	TGTGCCAGCGGGACAGGGGGCCTTTCACCCCTCCACTTT	CASGTGGLSPLHF
TRBV15	TRBD1	-	TRBJ1-4	TGTGCCACCAGCAGAGATGGGACAGCTAATAATGAAAAACTGTTTTTT	CATSRDGTANNEKLFF
TRBV6-1	-	-	TRBJ1-6	TGTGCCAGCAGTGAATCCTCGACAGCTAGCTCCTATAATTCACCCCTCCACTTT	CASSESSTASSYNSPLHF
TRBV6-5	-	-	TRBJ1-3	TGTGCCAGCATTTTCGGCTCTGGAAACACCATATATTTT	CASIFGSGNTIYF
TRBV5-1	-	-	TRBJ1-1	TGCGCCAGCAGCTTGGCGGGTTCCACTGAAGCTTTCTTT	CASSLAGSTEAFF
TRBV30	-	-	TRBJ1-1	TGTGCCTGGAGTGTACGGGGTGGGCGCACTGAAGCTTTCTTT	CAWSVRGGRTEAFF
TRBV30	-	-	TRBJ2-2	TGTGCCTGGAGTGCCTCCACTAGCACCGGGGAGCTGTTTTTT	CAWSASTSTGELFF
TRBV9	TRBD1	-	TRBJ1-2	TGTGCCAGCAGCACCAGGGGGCAAAGGAACTATGGCTACACCTTC	CASSTRGQRNYGYTF
TRBV5-4	-	-	TRBJ1-2	TGTGCCAGCAGCTTGGGGGCCCTATCGGATGGCTACACCTTC	CASSLGALSDGYTF